Below are 11 T cell receptor beta chains sequenced from a single sample in a study of T cell responses to AZD1222 COVID-19 vaccine. The repertoire was sequenced with immunoSEQ multiplex PCR; TCRdb's copy has only in-frame clones and lacks some. Of 150,000 to 200,000 clones in the sample, 90% to 95% were seen once. Sequencing used peripheral blood, obtained on day 0 of AZD1222 vaccination. These receptor sequences come from an adult in good health.

This sequence joins TRBV5-1 and TRBJ1-1; the D is unclear. The germline gives CDR1 SGHRS, CDR2 YFSETQ. The CDR3 consists of 14 residues. The V end was cut by 3 bases, the J end by 1 base, with 10 bases between. The CDR3 nucleotides are TGCGCCAGCAGCTCTCCACCTACGAACACTGAAGCTTTCTTT. It translates to CASSSPPTNTEAFF.

The CDR3 DNA is TGTGCCAGCAGTTACGGCAGGACAGGCCCTAACTATGGCTACACCTTC. It translates to CASSYGRTGPNYGYTF. The genes are TRBV6-2 or TRBV6-3 and TRBJ1-2; 7 bases match TRBD1. The CDR3 spans 16 residues. The V gene's germline CDR1 is MNHEY and CDR2 SVGEGT. V lost 2 bases, J lost 0 bases, and 6 bases stayed unmatched.

The J gene is TRBJ1-6, the V gene TRBV5-1; no clear D gene. The germline V gene has CDR1 SGHRS and CDR2 YFSETQ. The V end was cut by 2 bases, the J end by 7 bases, with 10 bases between. CDR3 size: 14 residues. Here the CDR3 DNA reads TGCGCCAGCAGCTTACAGACTGAGAATTCACCCCTCCACTTT. Amino acids: CASSLQTENSPLHF.

The chain joins TRBV5-1 to TRBJ2-1; 9 positions agree with TRBD2. The V and J ends lost 4 bases and 6 bases, in that order; junction bases with no gene match: 8. This CDR3 region has 15 residues. Germline V gene data show CDR1 as SGHRS and CDR2 as YFSETQ. CDR3 residues: CASSGSGTSLNEQFF. The CDR3 DNA is TGCGCCAGCAGCGGATCCGGGACTAGCCTCAATGAGCAGTTCTTC.

The CDR3 here is CASSPAGVRKGYTF. The DNA for the CDR3 is TGTGCCAGCAGCCCCGCAGGGGTAAGAAAAGGCTACACCTTC. This chain joins TRBV3-1 (or the pseudogene TRBV3-2) and TRBJ1-2, with D tentatively TRBD1 (6 bases). CDR3 length equals 14 residues. CDR1 and CDR2 (germline): LGHDT, YNNKEL (reference sequence). Trimming removed 4 bases at V and 8 bases at J, with 17 bases between.

This clone has a single count. This chain uses TRBV2 with TRBJ1-5; 8 bases match TRBD1. The V and J ends lost 6 bases and 6 bases, in that order; junction bases with no gene match: 4. Germline values: CDR1 SNHLY, CDR2 FYNNEI. There are 13 residues in the CDR3. The CDR3 here is CASRQGAAQPQHF. In DNA form, the CDR3 reads TGTGCCAGCAGGCAGGGGGCCGCTCAGCCCCAGCATTTT.

CDR3 sequence reads: CASSTQGQGLNQPQHF. DNA of the CDR3: TGTGCCAGTAGTACACAGGGACAGGGCCTCAATCAGCCCCAGCATTTT. The chain links TRBV19 to TRBJ1-5; 9 bases match TRBD1. Germline CDR1 LNHDA, CDR2 SQIVND (reference sequence). The CDR3 consists of 16 residues. V was pared by 4 bases and J by 3 bases, with 7 bases of the junction left unmatched.

The V call is TRBV6-5, the J call TRBJ1-1; the D gene is possibly TRBD1 (5 bases). The germline V gene has CDR1 MNHEY and CDR2 SVGAGI. V was cut by 0 bases and J by 6 bases, with 14 bases left in between. The CDR3 length is 15 residues. The CDR3 region has the DNA TGTGCCAGCAGTTACTCGATTCAGGGTGGGTCTGAAGCTTTCTTT. Translated, it gives CASSYSIQGGSEAFF.

V and J are TRBV7-2 and TRBJ1-2; D remains unclear. This CDR3 has 13 residues. V gave up 1 base and J gave up 8 bases, with 11 bases separating them. Germline loops: CDR1 SGHTA, CDR2 FQGNSA. The CDR3 DNA follows: TGTGCCAGCAGCTTAGAGGGAGGCAGGGGCTACACCTTC. Amino acids: CASSLEGGRGYTF.

The rearrangement links TRBV2 to TRBJ1-6, with D possibly being TRBD1 (5 bases). The CDR3 length is 16 residues. Trimming pared 2 bases from V and 6 bases from J, leaving 14 bases between. Germline CDR1 is SNHLY and CDR2 is FYNNEI. The DNA of the CDR3 is TGTGCCAGCAGTGAAATCGGGACCCGTACTAATTCACCCCTCCACTTT. As protein: CASSEIGTRTNSPLHF.

V is TRBV27 and J is TRBJ1-3, with a weak D call TRBD1 (5 bases). The CDR3 covers 16 residues. Germline V gives CDR1 MNHEY, CDR2 SMNVEV (reference sequence). Deletions cut 6 bases from V and 0 bases from J, with 15 bases between. CDR3 in DNA: TGTGCCAGCAGCCCGTGGGGCAGGGCCTCTGGAAACACCATATATTTT. It codes for CASSPWGRASGNTIYF.